The present T cell receptor beta chain was sequenced within a study of shared clonotypes between healthy human individuals. Findings of the study overall: Sampling covered nothing but blood. Tissue TCR repertoires likely differ from those found in blood.

In germline, CDR1 is LNHDA, CDR2 SQIVND (reference sequence). This CDR3 is 16 amino acids long. The junction had 7 bases not matched to a gene; V was cut back by 3 bases and J by 4 bases. Comment on this clone: As yet, its antigen is unknown.

The authors distributed each subset's genomic DNA evenly over several immunoSEQ plates. Authors' data handling: With immunoSEQ giving junction-only sequences and no quality scores, filtering differed. The assay was immunoSEQ multiplex PCR, and TCRdb's table has in-frame clones only and misses some. D and trimming come from the DNA, and the V and J calls and clone size come from that table. The sample contains about 680,000 clones, 74% of which appear only once. The receptor's source is a woman in her thirties in good health. V usage is TRBV19 and J usage is TRBJ2-3; TRBD2 matches 10 bases. The sample consisted of memory CD4+ T cells sorted from blood. Regarding subset: CD45RA-negative fraction. Here the CDR3 DNA reads TGTGCCAGTAGTATGGATCTAGCGGGAGTAGCAGATACGCAGTATTTT. Amino acids: CASSMDLAGVADTQYF.